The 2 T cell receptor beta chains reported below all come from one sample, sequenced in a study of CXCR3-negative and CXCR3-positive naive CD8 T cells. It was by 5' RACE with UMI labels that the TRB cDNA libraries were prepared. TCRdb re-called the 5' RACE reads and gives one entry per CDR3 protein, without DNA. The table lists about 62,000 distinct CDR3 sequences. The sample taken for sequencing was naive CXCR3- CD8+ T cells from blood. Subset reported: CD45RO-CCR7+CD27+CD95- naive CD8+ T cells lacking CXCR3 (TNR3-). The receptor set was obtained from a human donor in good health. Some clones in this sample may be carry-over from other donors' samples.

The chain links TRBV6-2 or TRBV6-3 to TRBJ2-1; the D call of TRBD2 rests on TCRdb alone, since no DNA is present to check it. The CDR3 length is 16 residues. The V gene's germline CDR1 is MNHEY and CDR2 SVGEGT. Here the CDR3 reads CASSFSLGSGYNEQFF.

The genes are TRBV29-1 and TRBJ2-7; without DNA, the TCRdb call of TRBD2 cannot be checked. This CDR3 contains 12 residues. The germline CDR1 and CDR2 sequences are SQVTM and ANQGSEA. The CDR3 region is CSVDSGSHEQYF.